The 2 T cell receptor beta chains listed next were all sequenced from one sample in a study of blood T cell repertoires in COVID-19. Data came from immunoSEQ multiplex PCR; TCRdb stores just in-frame clones and leaves some out. The table shows 100,000 to 150,000 clones, with approximately 80% occurring only once. The sample taken for sequencing was peripheral blood. The receptors derive from a man aged 35 to 55 with active or convalescent COVID-19.

The V gene is TRBV21-1, the J gene TRBJ1-2; the DNA was not compared with TRBD1, the D call given in the table. TRBV21-1 has pseudogene status. This CDR3 is built from 14 residues. CDR3 coding DNA: TGTGCCAGCACCAAACCACAGCCTAACTATGGCTACACCTTC. This gives the protein CASTKPQPNYGYTF.

This clone was found a few times. The chain combines TRBV25-1 with TRBJ1-3, with D possibly TRBD1 on 6 matching bases. The CDR3 spans 16 residues. Germline V CDR1 and CDR2: MGHDK, SYGVNS. Between the trimmed V and J ends, which lost 3 bases and 3 bases, there was a span of 15 bases. The CDR3 sequence is CASSDSFGTLGNTIYF. CDR3 coding DNA: TGTGCCAGCAGTGATTCCTTCGGGACACTTGGAAACACCATATATTTT.